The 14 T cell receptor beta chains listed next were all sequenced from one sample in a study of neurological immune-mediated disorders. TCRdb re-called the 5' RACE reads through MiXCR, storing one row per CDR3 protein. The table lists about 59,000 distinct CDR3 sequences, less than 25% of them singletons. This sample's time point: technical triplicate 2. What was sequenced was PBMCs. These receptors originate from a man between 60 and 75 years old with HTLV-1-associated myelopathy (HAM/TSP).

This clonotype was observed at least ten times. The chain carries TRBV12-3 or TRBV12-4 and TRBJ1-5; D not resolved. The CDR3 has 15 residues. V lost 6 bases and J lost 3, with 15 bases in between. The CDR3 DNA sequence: TGTGCCAGCAGCGCCGCCGGGAACATCAATCAGCCCCAGCATTTT. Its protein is CASSAAGNINQPQHF.

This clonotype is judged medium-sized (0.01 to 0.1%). CDR3 bases: TGTGCCAGCAGTTTCTCAGGGGGGTCGGGCTATGGCTACACCTTC. It is translated as CASSFSGGSGYGYTF. This chain links TRBV27 with TRBJ1-2; TRBD1 matches at 7 bases. Germline CDR1 MNHEY, CDR2 SMNVEV (reference sequence). The CDR3 has 15 residues. The trim removed 3 bases at V and 4 bases at J, leaving 8 bases unmatched.

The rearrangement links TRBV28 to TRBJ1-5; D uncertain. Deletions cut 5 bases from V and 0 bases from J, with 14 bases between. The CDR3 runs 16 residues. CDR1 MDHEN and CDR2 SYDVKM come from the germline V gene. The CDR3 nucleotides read TGTGCCAGCAGTCGGTTGATGAGGGTTAGCAATCAGCCCCAGCATTTT. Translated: CASSRLMRVSNQPQHF.

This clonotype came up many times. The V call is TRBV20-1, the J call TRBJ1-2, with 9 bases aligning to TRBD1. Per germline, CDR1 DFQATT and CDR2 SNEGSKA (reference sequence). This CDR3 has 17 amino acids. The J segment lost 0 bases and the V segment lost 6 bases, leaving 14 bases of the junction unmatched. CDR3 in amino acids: CSANNRDRDFTNYGYTF. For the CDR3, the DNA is TGCAGTGCCAATAACCGGGACAGGGATTTCACTAACTATGGCTACACCTTC.

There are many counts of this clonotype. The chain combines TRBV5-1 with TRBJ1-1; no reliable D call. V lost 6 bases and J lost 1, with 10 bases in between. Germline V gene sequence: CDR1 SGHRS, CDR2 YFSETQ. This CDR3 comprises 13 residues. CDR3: CASTRVPNTEAFF. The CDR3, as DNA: TGCGCCAGCACTAGGGTCCCGAACACTGAAGCTTTCTTT. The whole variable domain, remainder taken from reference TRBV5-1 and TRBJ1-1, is KAGVTQTPRYLIKTRGQQVTLSCSPISGHRSVSWYQQTPGQGLQFLFEYFSETQRNKGNFPGRFSGRQFSNSRSEMNVSTLELGDSALYLCASTRVPNTEAFFGQGTRLTVV.

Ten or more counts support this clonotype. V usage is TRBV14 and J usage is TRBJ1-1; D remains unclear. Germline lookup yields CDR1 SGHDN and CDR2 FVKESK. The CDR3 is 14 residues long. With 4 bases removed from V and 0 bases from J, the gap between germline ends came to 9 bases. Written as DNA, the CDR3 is TGTGCCAGCAGCCGTGGGAGCATGAACACTGAAGCTTTCTTT. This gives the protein CASSRGSMNTEAFF.

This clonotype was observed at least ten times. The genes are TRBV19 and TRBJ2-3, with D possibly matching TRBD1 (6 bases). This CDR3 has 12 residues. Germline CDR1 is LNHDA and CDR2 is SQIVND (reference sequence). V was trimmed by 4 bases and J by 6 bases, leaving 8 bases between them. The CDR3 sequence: CASSTQGDTQYF. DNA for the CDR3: TGTGCCAGTAGTACCCAGGGGGATACGCAGTATTTT.

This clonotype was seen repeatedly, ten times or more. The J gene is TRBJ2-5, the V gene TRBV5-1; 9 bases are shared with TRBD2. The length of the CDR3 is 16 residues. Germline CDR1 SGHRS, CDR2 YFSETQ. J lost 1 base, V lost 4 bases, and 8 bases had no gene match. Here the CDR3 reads CASSRGPSGTQETQYF. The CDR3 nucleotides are TGCGCCAGCAGCCGGGGTCCTAGCGGGACCCAAGAGACCCAGTACTTC.

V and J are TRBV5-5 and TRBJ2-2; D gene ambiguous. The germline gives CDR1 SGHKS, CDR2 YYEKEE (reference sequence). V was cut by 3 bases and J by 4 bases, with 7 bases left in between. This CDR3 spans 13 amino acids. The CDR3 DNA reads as TGTGCCAGCAGCTACTGCAGCACCGGGGAGCTGTTTTTT. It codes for CASSYCSTGELFF.

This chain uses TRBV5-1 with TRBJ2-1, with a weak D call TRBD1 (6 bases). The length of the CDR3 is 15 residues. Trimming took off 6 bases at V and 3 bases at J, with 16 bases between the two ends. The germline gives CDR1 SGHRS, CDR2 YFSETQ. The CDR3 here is CASTLGHGIYNEQFF. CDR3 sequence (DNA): TGCGCCAGCACTCTGGGACACGGAATCTACAATGAGCAGTTCTTC. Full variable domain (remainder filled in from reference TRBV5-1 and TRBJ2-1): KAGVTQTPRYLIKTRGQQVTLSCSPISGHRSVSWYQQTPGQGLQFLFEYFSETQRNKGNFPGRFSGRQFSNSRSEMNVSTLELGDSALYLCASTLGHGIYNEQFFGPGTRLTVL.

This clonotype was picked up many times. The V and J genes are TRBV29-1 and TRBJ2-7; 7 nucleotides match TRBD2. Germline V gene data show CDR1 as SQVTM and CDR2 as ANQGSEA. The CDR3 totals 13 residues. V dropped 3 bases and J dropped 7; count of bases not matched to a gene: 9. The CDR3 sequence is CSVEGGLGREQYF. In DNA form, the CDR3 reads TGCAGCGTTGAGGGTGGTCTCGGGAGGGAGCAGTACTTC.

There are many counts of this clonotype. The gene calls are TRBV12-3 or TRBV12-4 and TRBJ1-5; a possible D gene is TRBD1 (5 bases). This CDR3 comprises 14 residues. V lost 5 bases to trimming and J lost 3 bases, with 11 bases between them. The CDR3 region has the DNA TGTGCCAGCAGTCCGGGACCCCCCAATCAGCCCCAGCATTTT. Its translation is CASSPGPPNQPQHF.

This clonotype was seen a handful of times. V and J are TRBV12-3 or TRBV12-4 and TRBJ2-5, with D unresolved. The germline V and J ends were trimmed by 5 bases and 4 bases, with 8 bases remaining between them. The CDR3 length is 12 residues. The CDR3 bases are TGTGCCAGCAGTCCTACACGAGAGACCCAGTACTTC. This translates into CASSPTRETQYF.

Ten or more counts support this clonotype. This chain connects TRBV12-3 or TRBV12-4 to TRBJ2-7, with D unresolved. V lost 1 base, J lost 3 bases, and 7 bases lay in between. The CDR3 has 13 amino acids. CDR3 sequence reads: CASSLDGVYEQYF. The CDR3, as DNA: TGTGCCAGCAGTTTAGATGGCGTCTACGAGCAGTACTTC.